The source of this T cell receptor beta chain is a study of blood T cells in healthy people across ages (dated by TCRdb to about 2015). Looking at the study overall: In model experiments, roughly one uniquely barcoded TCR beta cDNA molecule per two T cells was captured by template switching. To avoid experimental bias, donors of different ages were randomly spread across the sequencing lanes. Two additional independent replicas of 1 million unique cDNA reads from the same blood draw were analyzed for two donors (one aged 18 to 30 and one aged 80 or older). Age-related changes in TCR beta repertoire diversity were measured in the study by deep sequencing normalized with unique cDNA molecular identifiers. Donors were grouped into four age groups: young (average roughly 17 years), middle-aged (39), aged (around 62) and long-lived (just over 80).

The roughly 38 donors, aged about 6 to 100 years, were systemically healthy Caucasian individuals from Russia. Each donor gave ten milliliters of peripheral blood, drawn into EDTA-treated Vacutainer tubes. PBMCs were isolated by Ficoll-Paque density-gradient centrifugation, with at least 6 million obtained per sample. Trizol reagent was used to extract total RNA from PBMCs, with at least 5.5 micrograms per sample. Naive CD45RAhigh/CD27high T cell percentages were measured by flow cytometry on a PBMC aliquot from every donor. This clonotype came up a few times. It lacks a known antigen. No base quality values were provided; no much bigger clone lies one nucleotide off. The CDR3 holds 15 amino acids from the cysteine to the phenylalanine. CDR3 DNA only is kept here, 45 bases in frame from base 1. The CDR1 and CDR2 encoded by the germline V gene are MGHRA and YSYEKL. Between the V and J ends, shortened by 0 bases and 4 bases respectively, the junction contains 12 bases.

The full study reports these points: Compared with the aged group, more naive CD4+ T cells, fewer expanded clones and increased TCR diversity were shown by the long-lived group, suggesting age selection. As age increased, observed TCR beta diversity per million T cells dropped in a roughly linear way, and a significant reduction was already evident by age about 40. Because profiling used bulk unsorted PBMCs, naive and antigen-experienced compartments could not be compared conclusively. Donor CMV infection status was unknown, potentially confounding age-related changes in expanded clonotypes. Total diversity estimates from one million sequenced T cells were considered lower bounds and underestimates. Observed TCR beta diversity correlated strongly with the percentage of naive T cells measured by flow cytometry.

Library creation used 5' RACE. The second PCR ran for roughly 6 to 11 cycles and used a J-beta primer mix along with a sample-barcoded 5' primer. A template-switch 5' adaptor carrying 12 random nucleotides introduced a unique molecular identifier onto each TCR beta cDNA molecule. Each sample yielded at least 2.5 million CDR3-containing paired-end reads. First-strand cDNA synthesis was performed from all RNA using the Mint cDNA synthesis kit, with priming by a TRBC-specific oligonucleotide. After uracil-DNA glycosylase treatment, a first 18-cycle PCR used universal primers M1SS and BC2_uni_R on all cDNA. The original methods were these. For normalization, 1 million high-quality reads were randomly selected from each sample, with every read carrying a distinct molecular identifier. Reads with shared molecular identifiers were discarded instead of being binned into consensus sequences. CDR3 identification, clonotype clustering and error correction used MiTCR with a Q25 quality threshold and the strictest error-elimination algorithm. A nonparametric unseen species model with Euler transformation was used to estimate lower-bound total TCR beta diversity. Clones were called with MiXCR by TCRdb after fastp trimmed the public reads at Q25, and only in-frame beta chains were retained. Entries that share a CDR3 protein sequence are merged under the most common genes and DNA. The V and J calls were not made by the authors but by TCRdb's processing. This sample has around 2 million distinct CDR3 sequences in its table, and 30% to 40% of those were observed once. Of the sample, 20% to 25% falls within the top ten clones.

The rearranged chain carries TRBV4-1 and TRBJ1-2; the D gene is perhaps TRBD1, from 6 matching bases. The sequence was collected from a human donor in good health. Sequenced sample: blood. Here is the DNA: TGCGCCAGCAGCCAAGACCCCGGACAGTCCTATGGCTACACCTTC. Translated, this gives CASSQDPGQSYGYTF.